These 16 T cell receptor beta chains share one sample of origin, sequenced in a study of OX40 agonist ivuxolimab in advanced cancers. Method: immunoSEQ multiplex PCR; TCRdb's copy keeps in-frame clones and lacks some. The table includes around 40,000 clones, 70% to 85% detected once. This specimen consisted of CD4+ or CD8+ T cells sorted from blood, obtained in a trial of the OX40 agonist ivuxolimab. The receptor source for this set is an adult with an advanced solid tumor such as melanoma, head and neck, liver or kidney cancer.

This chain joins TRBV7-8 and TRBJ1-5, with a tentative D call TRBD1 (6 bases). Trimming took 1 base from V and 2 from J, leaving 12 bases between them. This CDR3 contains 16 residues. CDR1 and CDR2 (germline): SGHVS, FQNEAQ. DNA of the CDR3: TGTGCCAGCAGCTTAGGGCAGGGGTTGGGCAATCAGCCCCAGCATTTT. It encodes CASSLGQGLGNQPQHF.

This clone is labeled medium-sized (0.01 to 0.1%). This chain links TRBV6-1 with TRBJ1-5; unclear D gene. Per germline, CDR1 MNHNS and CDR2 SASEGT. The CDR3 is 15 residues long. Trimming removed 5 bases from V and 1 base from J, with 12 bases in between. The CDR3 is CASSRYDISNQPQHF. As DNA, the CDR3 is TGTGCCAGCAGTCGCTATGACATCAGCAATCAGCCCCAGCATTTT.

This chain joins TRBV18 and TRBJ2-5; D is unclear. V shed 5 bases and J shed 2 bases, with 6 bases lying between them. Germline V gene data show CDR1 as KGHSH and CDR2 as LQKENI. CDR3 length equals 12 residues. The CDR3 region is CASSKTQETQYF. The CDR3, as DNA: TGTGCCAGCTCAAAAACGCAAGAGACCCAGTACTTC.

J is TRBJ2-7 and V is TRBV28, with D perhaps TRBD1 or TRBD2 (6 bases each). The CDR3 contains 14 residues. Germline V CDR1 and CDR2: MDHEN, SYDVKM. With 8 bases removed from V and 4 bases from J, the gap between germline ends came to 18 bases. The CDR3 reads CASVPGTGAYEQYF. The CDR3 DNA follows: TGTGCCAGCGTCCCCGGAACGGGGGCTTACGAGCAGTACTTC.

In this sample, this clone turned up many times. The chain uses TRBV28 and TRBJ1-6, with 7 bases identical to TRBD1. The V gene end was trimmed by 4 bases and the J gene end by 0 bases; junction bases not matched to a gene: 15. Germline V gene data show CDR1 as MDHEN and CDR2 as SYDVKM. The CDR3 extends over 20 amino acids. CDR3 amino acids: CASSSFPGGNPRSYNSPLHF. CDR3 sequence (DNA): TGTGCCAGCAGTTCTTTTCCAGGGGGTAACCCCCGCTCCTATAATTCACCCCTCCACTTT. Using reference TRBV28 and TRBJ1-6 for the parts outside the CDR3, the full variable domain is DVKVTQSSRYLVKRTGEKVFLECVQDMDHENMFWYRQDPGLGLRLIYFSYDVKMKEKGDIPEGYSVSREKKERFSLILESASTNQTSMYLCASSSFPGGNPRSYNSPLHFGNGTRLTVT.

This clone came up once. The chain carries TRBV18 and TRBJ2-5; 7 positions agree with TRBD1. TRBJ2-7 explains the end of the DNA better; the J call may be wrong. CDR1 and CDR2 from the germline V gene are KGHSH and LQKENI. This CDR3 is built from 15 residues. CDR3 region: CASSQNEGALYEQYF. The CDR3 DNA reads TGTGCCAGCTCACAAAATGAGGGGGCTCTCTACGAGCAGTACTTC.

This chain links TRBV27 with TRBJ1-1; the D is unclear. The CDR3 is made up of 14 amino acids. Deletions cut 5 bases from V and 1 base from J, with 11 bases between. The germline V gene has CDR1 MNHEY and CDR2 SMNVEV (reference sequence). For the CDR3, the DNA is TGTGCCAGCAGTCCCTTCTCCTCGAACACTGAAGCTTTCTTT. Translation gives CASSPFSSNTEAFF.

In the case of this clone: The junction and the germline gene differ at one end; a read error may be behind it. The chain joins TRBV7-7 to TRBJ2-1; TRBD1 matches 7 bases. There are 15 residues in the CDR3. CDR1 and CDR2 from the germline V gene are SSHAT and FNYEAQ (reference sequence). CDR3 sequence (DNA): TGTGCTAGCAGCTTAGACAGGGAACCCTACAATGAGCAGTTCTTC. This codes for CASSLDREPYNEQFF. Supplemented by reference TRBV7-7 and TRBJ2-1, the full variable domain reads GAGVSQSPRYKVTKRGQDVTLRCDPISSHATLYWYQQALGQGPEFLTYFNYEAQPDKSGLPSDRFSAERPEGSISTLTIQRTEQRDSAMYRCASSLDREPYNEQFFGPGTRLTVL.

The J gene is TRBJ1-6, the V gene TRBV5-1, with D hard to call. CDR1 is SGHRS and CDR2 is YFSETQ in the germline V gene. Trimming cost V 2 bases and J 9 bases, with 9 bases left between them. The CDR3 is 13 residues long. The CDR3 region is CASSFERSSPLHF. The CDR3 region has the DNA TGCGCCAGCAGCTTCGAACGGAGTTCACCCCTCCACTTT. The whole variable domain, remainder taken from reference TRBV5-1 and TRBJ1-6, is KAGVTQTPRYLIKTRGQQVTLSCSPISGHRSVSWYQQTPGQGLQFLFEYFSETQRNKGNFPGRFSGRQFSNSRSEMNVSTLELGDSALYLCASSFERSSPLHFGNGTRLTVT.

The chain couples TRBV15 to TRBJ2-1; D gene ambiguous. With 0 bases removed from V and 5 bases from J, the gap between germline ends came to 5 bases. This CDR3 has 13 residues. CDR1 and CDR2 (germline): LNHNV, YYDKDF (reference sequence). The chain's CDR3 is CATSRDFNNEQFF. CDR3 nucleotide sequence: TGTGCCACCAGCAGAGATTTTAACAATGAGCAGTTCTTC.

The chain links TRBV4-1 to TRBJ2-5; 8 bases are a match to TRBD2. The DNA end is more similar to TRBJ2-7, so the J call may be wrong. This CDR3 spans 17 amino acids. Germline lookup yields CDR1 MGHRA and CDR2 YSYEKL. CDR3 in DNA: TGCGCCAGCAGACGCGGCCCGGGGGGGACCTTACCATACGAGCAGTACTTC. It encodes CASRRGPGGTLPYEQYF.

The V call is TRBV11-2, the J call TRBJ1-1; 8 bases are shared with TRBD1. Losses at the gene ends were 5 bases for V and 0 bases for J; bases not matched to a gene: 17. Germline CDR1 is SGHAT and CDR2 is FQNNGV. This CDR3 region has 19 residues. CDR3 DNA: TGTGCCAGCAGCCCGTATCGGACAGGGAGGAGGGATATGAACACTGAAGCTTTCTTT. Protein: CASSPYRTGRRDMNTEAFF.

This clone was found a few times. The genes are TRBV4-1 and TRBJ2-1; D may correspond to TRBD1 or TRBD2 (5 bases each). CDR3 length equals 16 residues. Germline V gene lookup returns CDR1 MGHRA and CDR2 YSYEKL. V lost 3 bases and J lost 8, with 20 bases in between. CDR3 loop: CASSHLLRAGSDEQFF. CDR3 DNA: TGCGCCAGCAGCCACCTCCTGAGGGCAGGGAGCGATGAGCAGTTCTTC.

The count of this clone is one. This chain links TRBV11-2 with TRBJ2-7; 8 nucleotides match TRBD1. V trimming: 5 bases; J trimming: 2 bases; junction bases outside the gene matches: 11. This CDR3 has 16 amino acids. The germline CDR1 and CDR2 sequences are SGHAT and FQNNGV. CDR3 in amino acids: CASSRSGTGSPYEQYF. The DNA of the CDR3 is TGTGCCAGCAGCAGGTCCGGGACAGGAAGCCCCTACGAGCAGTACTTC.

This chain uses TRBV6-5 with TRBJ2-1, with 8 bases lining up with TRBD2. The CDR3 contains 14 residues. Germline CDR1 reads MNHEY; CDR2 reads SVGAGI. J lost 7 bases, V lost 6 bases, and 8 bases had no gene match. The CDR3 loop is CASRRAGAWNEQFF. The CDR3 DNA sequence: TGTGCCAGCAGGCGAGCGGGAGCGTGGAATGAGCAGTTCTTC.

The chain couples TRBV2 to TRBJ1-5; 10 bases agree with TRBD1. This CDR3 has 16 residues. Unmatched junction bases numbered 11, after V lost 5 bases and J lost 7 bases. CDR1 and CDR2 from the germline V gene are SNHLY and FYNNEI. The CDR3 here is CASSRRDRGSSQPQHF. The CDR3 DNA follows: TGTGCCAGCAGTCGAAGGGACAGGGGATCAAGCCAGCCCCAGCATTTT.